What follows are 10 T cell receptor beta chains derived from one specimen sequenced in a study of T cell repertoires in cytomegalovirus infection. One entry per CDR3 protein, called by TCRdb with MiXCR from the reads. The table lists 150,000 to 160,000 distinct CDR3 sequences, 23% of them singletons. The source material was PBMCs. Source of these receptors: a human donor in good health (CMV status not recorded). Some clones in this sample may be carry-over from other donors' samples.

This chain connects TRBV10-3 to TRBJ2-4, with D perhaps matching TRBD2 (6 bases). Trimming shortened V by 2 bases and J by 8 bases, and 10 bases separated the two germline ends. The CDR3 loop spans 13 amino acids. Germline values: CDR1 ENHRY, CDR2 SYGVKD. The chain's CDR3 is CAISERETDIQYF. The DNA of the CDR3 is TGTGCCATCAGTGAGCGGGAGACGGACATTCAGTACTTC.

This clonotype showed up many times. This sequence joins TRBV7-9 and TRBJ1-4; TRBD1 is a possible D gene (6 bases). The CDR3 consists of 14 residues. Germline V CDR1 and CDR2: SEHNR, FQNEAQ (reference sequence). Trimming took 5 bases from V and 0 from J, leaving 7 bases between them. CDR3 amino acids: CASSQGTTNEKLFF. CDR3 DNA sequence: TGTGCCAGCAGCCAGGGGACAACTAATGAAAAACTGTTTTTT.

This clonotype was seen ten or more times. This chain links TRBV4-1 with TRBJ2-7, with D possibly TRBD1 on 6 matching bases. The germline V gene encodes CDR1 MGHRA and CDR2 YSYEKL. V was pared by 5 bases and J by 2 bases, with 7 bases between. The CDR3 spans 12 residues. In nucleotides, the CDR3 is TGCGCCAGCAGCGGGACAACCTACGAGCAGTACTTC. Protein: CASSGTTYEQYF.

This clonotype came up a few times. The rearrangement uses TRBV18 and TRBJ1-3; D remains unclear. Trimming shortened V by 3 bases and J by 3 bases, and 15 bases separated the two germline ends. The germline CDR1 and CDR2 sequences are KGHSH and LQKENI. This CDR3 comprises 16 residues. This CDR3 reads CASSPLPRNHGNTIYF. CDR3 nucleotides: TGTGCCAGCTCACCGTTACCCAGGAACCATGGAAACACCATATATTTT.

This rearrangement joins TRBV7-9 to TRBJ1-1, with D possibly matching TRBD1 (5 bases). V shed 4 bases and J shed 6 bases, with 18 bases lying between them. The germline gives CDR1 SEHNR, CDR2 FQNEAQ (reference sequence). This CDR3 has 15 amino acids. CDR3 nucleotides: TGTGCCAGCAGCTCACTGGAGGCAGGGAAGCCTGAAGCTTTCTTT. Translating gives CASSSLEAGKPEAFF.

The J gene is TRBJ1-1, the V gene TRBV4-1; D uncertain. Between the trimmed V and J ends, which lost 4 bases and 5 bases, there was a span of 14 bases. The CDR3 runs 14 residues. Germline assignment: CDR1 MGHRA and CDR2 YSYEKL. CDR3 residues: CASSRVDGWTEAFF. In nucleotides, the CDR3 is TGCGCCAGCAGCCGAGTGGACGGGTGGACTGAAGCTTTCTTT.

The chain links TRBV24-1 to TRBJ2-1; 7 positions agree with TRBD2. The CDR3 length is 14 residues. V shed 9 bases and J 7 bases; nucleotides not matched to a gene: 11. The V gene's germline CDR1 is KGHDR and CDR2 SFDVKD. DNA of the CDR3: TGTGCCACCGGGGGGGGACTTGAAACAAATGAGCAGTTCTTC. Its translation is CATGGGLETNEQFF.

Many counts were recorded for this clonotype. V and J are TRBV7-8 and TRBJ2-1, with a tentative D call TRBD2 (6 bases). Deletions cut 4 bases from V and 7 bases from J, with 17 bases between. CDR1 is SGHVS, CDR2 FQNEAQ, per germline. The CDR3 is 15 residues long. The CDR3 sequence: CASSSQVGTQNEQFF. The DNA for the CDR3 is TGTGCCAGCAGCTCCCAGGTCGGGACTCAGAATGAGCAGTTCTTC.

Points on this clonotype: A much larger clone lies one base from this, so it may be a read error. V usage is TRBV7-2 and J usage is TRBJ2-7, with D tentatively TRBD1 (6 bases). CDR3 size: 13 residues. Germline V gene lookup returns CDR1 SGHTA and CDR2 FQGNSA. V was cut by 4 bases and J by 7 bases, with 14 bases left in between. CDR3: CASSSDRRLEQYF. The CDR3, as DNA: TGTGCCAGCAGCTCTGACAGGAGGCTTGAGCAGTACTTC.

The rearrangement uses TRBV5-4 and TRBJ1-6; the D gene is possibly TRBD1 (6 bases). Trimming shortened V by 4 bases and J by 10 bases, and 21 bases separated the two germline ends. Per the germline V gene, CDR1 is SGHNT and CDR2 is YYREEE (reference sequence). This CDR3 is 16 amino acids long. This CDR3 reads CASSEDRDTHRSPLHF. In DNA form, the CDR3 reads TGTGCCAGCAGCGAGGACCGGGACACACACCGGTCACCCCTCCACTTT.